This TCR beta chain was retrieved from a study of neurological immune-mediated disorders. TCRdb re-derived calls from the 5' RACE reads in MiXCR, one entry per CDR3 protein. Altogether about 55,000 distinct CDR3 sequences are present, roughly 4.4% being singletons, with the ten largest covering around 2.8%. This clonotype was counted at least ten times. This sequence originates from a man aged 50-59 years with multiple sclerosis. Material: PBMCs.

The CDR3, as DNA: TGCAGTGCTCCGCAAGGAGAGACCCAGTACTTC. Translated: CSAPQGETQYF. This chain connects TRBV20-1 to TRBJ2-5; D call uncertain. Trimming left V 5 bases short and J 4 bases short, with 8 bases between. There are 11 residues in the CDR3. Germline V gives CDR1 DFQATT, CDR2 SNEGSKA (reference sequence).